The clone carrying this T cell receptor beta chain is a singleton in its sample. This sample is drawn from a study of blood T cell repertoires in COVID-19. As for the study in general: Samples came from the United States, Italy and Spain, spanning acute and convalescent COVID-19. Nucleic acid was either cDNA or gDNA, and it came from T cells, B-cell-depleted T cells, or PBMCs.

In the original workflow: Counts of nucleated cells, estimated from reference gene primer amplification, were obtained. The method was immunoSEQ multiplex PCR; TCRdb's version includes in-frame clones alone and lacks a portion of them. Clone size and V and J calls were adopted from that table, with D and trimming inferred from the DNA. The table lists about 220,000 clones, 65% to 90% of them singletons. The germline V gene encodes CDR1 SGHAT and CDR2 FQNNGV. The junction had 2 bases not matched to a gene; V was cut back by 5 bases and J by 8 bases. CDR3 length: 11 residues. The sample taken for sequencing was peripheral blood. The chain is built from TRBV11-2 and TRBJ1-1, with 7 bases identical to TRBD1. This receptor was taken from a man aged 50-60 years with active or convalescent COVID-19. The CDR3 bases are TGTGCCAGCAGCCAGACAGGGGAAGCTTTCTTT. Translation gives CASSQTGEAFF.